A selection of T cell receptor beta chains follows, all from one sample in a study of blood T cell repertoires in COVID-19. Produced via immunoSEQ multiplex PCR; TCRdb's table is partial and in-frame only. The table includes around 140,000 clones, around nine tenths detected once. What was sequenced was peripheral blood. These receptors all come from a woman between 70 and 85 years old with COVID-19, enrolled during active disease. The CDR3 runs from the conserved cysteine through the conserved F or W. D genes are given only for firm matches. Only some rows state a clone size, as once, few, many or a class for expanded clones.

D	V	J	size	DNA	CDR3
TRBD2	TRBV5-1	TRBJ2-5	.	TGCGCCACCACCCAGACTAGCGGGGGGCAAGAGACCCAGTACTTC	CATTQTSGGQETQYF
TRBD1	TRBV6-6	TRBJ1-1	.	TGTGCCAGCAGAGTAACAGGGGTTACTGAAGCTTTCTTT	CASRVTGVTEAFF
TRBD1	TRBV5-1	TRBJ1-1	.	TGCGCCAGCAGCTTTGGGGACAGGACAGGTCACAAAGCTTTCTTT	CASSFGDRTGHKAFF
.	TRBV5-1	TRBJ1-2	.	TGCGCCAGCAGCTTGGACGGGGGGATTGGCTACACCTTC	CASSLDGGIGYTF
TRBD2	TRBV28	TRBJ2-7	.	TGTGCCAGCAGCCACCTAGCGGGTGGTCCCTACGAGCAGTACTTC	CASSHLAGGPYEQYF
.	TRBV19	TRBJ1-5	.	TGTGCCAGTACCCCCAAGTGGCCCCATAGCAATCAGCCCCAGCATTTT	CASTPKWPHSNQPQHF
.	TRBV19	TRBJ1-5	.	TGTGCCAGTAGTATAGTGTGGACAAGAGATAGCAATCAGCCCCAGCATTTT	CASSIVWTRDSNQPQHF
TRBD1	TRBV9	TRBJ1-1	.	TGTGCCAGCAGCGTTGGGACAGGGTCAAACACTGAAGCTTTCTTT	CASSVGTGSNTEAFF
.	TRBV1	TRBJ1-4	.	TGCACCAGCGTAGTCCCCCGGACAGGAGGGAGAAAACTGTTTTTT	CTSVVPRTGGRKLFF
.	TRBV7-9	TRBJ2-5	.	TGTGCCAGCACCAGAACCCCGGGGGAGAAAGAGACCCAGTACTTC	CASTRTPGEKETQYF
.	TRBV7-2	TRBJ2-5	.	TGTGCCAGCAGCTTGCCGGGGCAAGAGACCCAGTACTTC	CASSLPGQETQYF
.	TRBV11-2	TRBJ1-2	.	TGTGCCAGCAGCTACAGGGACGCAAGGGGCTACACCTTC	CASSYRDARGYTF
TRBD1	TRBV18	TRBJ1-2	.	TGTGCCAGCTCACGAAATATACCGGGACAGGCTAACTATGGCTACACCTTC	CASSRNIPGQANYGYTF
TRBD2	TRBV11-1	TRBJ2-1	.	TGTGCCAGCAGCTGGGGTCTAGCGGCTTACAATGAGCAGTTCTTC	CASSWGLAAYNEQFF
TRBD1	TRBV7-7	TRBJ2-2	.	TGTGCTAGCAGCTTAGGGACAGTCAACACCGGGGAGCTGTTTTTT	CASSLGTVNTGELFF
TRBD1	TRBV10-3	TRBJ2-7	.	TGTGCCATCAGTGAATTTCCGGGACAGGGGTACGAGCAGTACTTC	CAISEFPGQGYEQYF
.	TRBV21-1	TRBJ2-2	.	TGTGCCAGCTGGACGGGGACCGGGGAGCTGTTTTTT	CASWTGTGELFF
.	TRBV3-1/TRBV3-2	TRBJ2-7	.	TGTGCCAGCAGCCAAGGTGGGGGGAGCGAGCAGTACTTC	CASSQGGGSEQYF
.	TRBV4-1	TRBJ1-4	.	TGCGCCAGCAGCCAAAAGGGGTCCAGGGTGGAAAAACTGTTTTTT	CASSQKGSRVEKLFF
.	TRBV19	TRBJ2-3	once	TGTGCCAGCCGGGGTGGGAGGTCCGGGGCGGGCACAGATACGCAGTATTTT	CASRGGRSGAGTDTQYF
.	TRBV5-1	TRBJ1-2	.	TGCGCCAGCAGCGACCGCGGGTATGGCTACACCTTC	CASSDRGYGYTF
.	TRBV6-5	TRBJ1-2	once	TGTGCCAGCAGTTACTCCCCAGGGAACTATGGCTACACCTTC	CASSYSPGNYGYTF
TRBD1	TRBV18	TRBJ2-6	.	TGTGCCAGCTCACCCGGGACAGGGGATCGTAGTTCTGGGGCCAACGTCCTGACTTTC	CASSPGTGDRSSGANVLTF
TRBD2	TRBV6-6	TRBJ2-1	.	TGTGCCACCTCCTCTAGCGGGGCCTACAATGAGCAGTTCTTC	CATSSSGAYNEQFF
.	TRBV5-1	TRBJ2-5	.	TGCGCCAGCAGCTATGAGTCACAAGAGACCCAGTACTTC	CASSYESQETQYF
.	TRBV4-1	TRBJ1-2	.	TGCGCCAGCAGCCAAGATCACGGGGGGCGAGGGGCTTTCCATGGCTACACCTTC	CASSQDHGGRGAFHGYTF
TRBD2	TRBV6-1	TRBJ2-3	.	TGTGCCAGCAGTGCCGGGGCGGGGGGGTTGGCAGATACGCAGTATTTT	CASSAGAGGLADTQYF
.	TRBV28	TRBJ1-6	.	TGTGCCAGCAGGCAGGCGGGCGGGGGTAGGTCACCCCTCCACTTT	CASRQAGGGRSPLHF
TRBD1	TRBV5-1	TRBJ2-3	.	TGCGCCAGCAGCCCAGACAGGGCTAGCACAGATACGCAGTATTTT	CASSPDRASTDTQYF
.	TRBV28	TRBJ1-4	.	TGTGCCAGCAGTCCCCCGCAGGCGGGTAATGAAAAACTGTTTTTT	CASSPPQAGNEKLFF
TRBD1	TRBV28	TRBJ2-7	.	TGTGCCAGCCGAGGACAGGACTACGAGCAGTACTTC	CASRGQDYEQYF
TRBD2	TRBV9	TRBJ2-7	.	TGTGCCAGCAGCGCGGGGGGGCCCGACCGGTACGAGCAGTACTTC	CASSAGGPDRYEQYF
.	TRBV7-2	TRBJ2-6	.	TGTGCCAGCAGCTCCGGTCTGGGGGCCAACGTCCTGACTTTC	CASSSGLGANVLTF
.	TRBV7-7	TRBJ2-7	.	TGTGCTAGCAGCTTGGGCAGGGGTGCAAACGAGCAGTACTTC	CASSLGRGANEQYF
TRBD2	TRBV19	TRBJ2-5	.	TGTGCCAGTAGTATGGGAAGCGGGGGGATACAAGAGACCCAGTACTTC	CASSMGSGGIQETQYF
TRBD1	TRBV2	TRBJ2-3	.	TGTGCCAGCGGGGACAGGGGGAACGCAGATACGCAGTATTTT	CASGDRGNADTQYF
TRBD2	TRBV18	TRBJ2-1	.	TGTGCCAGCTCACCTAACCTAGCGGGGTACAATGAGCAGTTCTTC	CASSPNLAGYNEQFF
.	TRBV4-1	TRBJ1-2	.	TGCGCCAGCAGCCAAGTATTAGGGAGTGTGGCCTATGGCTACACCTTC	CASSQVLGSVAYGYTF